This TCR beta chain was captured in a study of blood T cell repertoires in COVID-19. Study summary: The origin of the acute and convalescent COVID-19 samples was the United States, Italy and Spain.

In the authors' methods: Cell counts per sample came from amplifying reference gene primers. TCRdb's table, derived via immunoSEQ multiplex PCR, lists solely in-frame clones and lacks some. V, J and clone size reflect that table, while D and trimming were determined from the DNA. The repertoire holds about 100,000 clones, with more than 65% as singletons. The V gene's germline CDR1 is SGDLS and CDR2 YYNGEE. Germline trimming cut 0 bases from V and 4 bases from J; bases unmatched to any gene: 4. The CDR3 totals 15 residues. Sequences were obtained from peripheral blood. This chain uses TRBV9 with TRBJ2-7, with TRBD1 identical over 10 bases. The sequence was obtained from a woman of 80 years or more with active or convalescent COVID-19. The CDR3 DNA reads TGTGCCAGCAGCGTAGGACAGGGGGCTATGTACGAGCAGTACTTC. Encoded protein: CASSVGQGAMYEQYF. Using reference TRBV9 and TRBJ2-7 for the parts outside the CDR3, the full variable domain is DSGVTQTPKHLITATGQRVTLRCSPRSGDLSVYWYQQSLDQGLQFLIQYYNGEERAKGNILERFSAQQFPDLHSELNLSSLELGDSALYFCASSVGQGAMYEQYFGPGTRLTVT.